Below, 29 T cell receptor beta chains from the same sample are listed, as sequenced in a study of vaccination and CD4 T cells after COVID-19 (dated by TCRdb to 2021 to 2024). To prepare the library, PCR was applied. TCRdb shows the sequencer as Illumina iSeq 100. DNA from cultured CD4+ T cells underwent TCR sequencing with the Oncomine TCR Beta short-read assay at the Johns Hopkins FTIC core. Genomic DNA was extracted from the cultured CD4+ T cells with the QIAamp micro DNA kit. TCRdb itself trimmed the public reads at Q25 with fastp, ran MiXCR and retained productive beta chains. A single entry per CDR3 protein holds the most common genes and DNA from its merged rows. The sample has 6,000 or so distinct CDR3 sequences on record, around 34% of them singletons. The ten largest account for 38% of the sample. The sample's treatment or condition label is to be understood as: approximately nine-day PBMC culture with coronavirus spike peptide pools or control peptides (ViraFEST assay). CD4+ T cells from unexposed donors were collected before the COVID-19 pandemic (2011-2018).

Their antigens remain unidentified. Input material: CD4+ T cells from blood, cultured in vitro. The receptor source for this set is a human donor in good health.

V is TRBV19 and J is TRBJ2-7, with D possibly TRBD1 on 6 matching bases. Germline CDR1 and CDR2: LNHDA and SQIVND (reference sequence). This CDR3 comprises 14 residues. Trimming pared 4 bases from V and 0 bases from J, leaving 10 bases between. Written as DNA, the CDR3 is TGTGCCAGTAGTACGGACAGCCTCTCCTACGAGCAGTACTTC. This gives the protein CASSTDSLSYEQYF.

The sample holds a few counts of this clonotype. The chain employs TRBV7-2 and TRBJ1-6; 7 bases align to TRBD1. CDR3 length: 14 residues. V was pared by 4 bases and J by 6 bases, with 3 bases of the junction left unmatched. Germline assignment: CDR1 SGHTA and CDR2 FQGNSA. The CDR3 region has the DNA TGTGCCAGCAGCTCGGGACAGACTAATTCACCCCTCCACTTT. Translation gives CASSSGQTNSPLHF.

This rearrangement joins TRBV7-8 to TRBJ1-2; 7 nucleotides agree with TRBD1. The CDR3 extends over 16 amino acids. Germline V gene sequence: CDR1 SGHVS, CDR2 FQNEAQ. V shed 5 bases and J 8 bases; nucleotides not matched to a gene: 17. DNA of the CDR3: TGTGCCAGCAGCACAACTATCCGGGACAGTGTTTACGGCTACACCTTC. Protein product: CASSTTIRDSVYGYTF.

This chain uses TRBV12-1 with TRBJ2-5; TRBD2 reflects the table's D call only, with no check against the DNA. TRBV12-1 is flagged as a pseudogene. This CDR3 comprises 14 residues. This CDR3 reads CASSFGAGEETQYF. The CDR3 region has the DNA TGTGCCAGCAGCTTTGGAGCGGGGGAAGAGACCCAGTACTTC.

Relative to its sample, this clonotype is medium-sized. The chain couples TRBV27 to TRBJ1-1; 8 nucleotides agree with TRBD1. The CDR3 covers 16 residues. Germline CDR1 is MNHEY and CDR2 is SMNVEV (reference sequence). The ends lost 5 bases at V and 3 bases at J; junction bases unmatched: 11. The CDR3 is CASSPGTGLLYTEAFF. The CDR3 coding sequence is TGTGCCAGCAGTCCGGGGACAGGATTACTCTACACTGAAGCTTTCTTT.

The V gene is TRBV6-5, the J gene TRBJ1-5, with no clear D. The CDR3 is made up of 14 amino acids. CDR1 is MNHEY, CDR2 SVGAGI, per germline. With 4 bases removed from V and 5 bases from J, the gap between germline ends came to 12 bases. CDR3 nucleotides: TGTGCCAGCAGTTTCTCAGAGGGATATCAGCCCCAGCATTTT. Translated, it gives CASSFSEGYQPQHF.

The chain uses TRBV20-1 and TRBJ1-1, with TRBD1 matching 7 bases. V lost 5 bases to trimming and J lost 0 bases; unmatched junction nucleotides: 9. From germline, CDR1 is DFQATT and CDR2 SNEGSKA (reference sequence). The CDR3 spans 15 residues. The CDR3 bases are TGCAGTGCTCCCCGGGACAGAAGCATGAACACTGAAGCTTTCTTT. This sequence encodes CSAPRDRSMNTEAFF.

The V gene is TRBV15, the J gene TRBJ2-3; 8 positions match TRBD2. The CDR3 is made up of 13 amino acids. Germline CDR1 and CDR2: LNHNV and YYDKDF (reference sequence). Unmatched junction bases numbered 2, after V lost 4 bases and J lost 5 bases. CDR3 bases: TGTGCCACCAGCACGGGAGGGAAAGATACGCAGTATTTT. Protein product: CATSTGGKDTQYF.

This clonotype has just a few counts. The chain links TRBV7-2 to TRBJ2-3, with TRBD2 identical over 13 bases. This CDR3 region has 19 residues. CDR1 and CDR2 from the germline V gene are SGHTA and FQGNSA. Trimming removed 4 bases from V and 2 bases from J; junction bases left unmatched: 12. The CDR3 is CASSYHTSGRASFTDTQYF. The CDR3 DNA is TGTGCCAGCAGCTATCACACTAGCGGGAGGGCCTCCTTCACAGATACGCAGTATTTT.

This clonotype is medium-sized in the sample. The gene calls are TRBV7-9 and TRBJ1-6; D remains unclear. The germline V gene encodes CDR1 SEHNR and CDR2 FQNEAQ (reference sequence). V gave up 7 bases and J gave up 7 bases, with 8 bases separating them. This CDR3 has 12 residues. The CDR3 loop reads CASTPGNSPLHF. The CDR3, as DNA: TGTGCCAGCACCCCCGGCAATTCACCCCTCCACTTT.

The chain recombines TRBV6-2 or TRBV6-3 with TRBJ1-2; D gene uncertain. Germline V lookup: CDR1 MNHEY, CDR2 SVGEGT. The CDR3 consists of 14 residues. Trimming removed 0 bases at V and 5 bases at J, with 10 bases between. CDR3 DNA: TGTGCCAGCAGTTACTCGATCCGGGTTTATGGCTACACCTTC. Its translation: CASSYSIRVYGYTF.

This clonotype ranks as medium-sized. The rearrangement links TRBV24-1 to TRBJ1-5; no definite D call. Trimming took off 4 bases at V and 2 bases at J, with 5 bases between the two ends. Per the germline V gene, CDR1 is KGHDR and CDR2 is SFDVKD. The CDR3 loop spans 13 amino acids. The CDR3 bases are TGTGCCACCAGTGAACCTGGCAATCAGCCCCAGCATTTT. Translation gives CATSEPGNQPQHF.

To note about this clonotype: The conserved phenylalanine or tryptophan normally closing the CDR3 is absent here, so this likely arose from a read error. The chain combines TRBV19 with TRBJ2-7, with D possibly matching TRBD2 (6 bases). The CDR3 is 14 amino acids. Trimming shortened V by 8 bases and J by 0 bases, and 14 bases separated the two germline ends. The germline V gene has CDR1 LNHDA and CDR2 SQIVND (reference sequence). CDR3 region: CASALATSSYEQYL. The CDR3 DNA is TGTGCCAGTGCCCTAGCGACCAGCTCCTACGAGCAGTACCTC.

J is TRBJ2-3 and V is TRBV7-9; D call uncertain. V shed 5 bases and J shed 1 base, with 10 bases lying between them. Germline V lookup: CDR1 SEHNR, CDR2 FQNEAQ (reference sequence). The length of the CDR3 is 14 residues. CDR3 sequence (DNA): TGTGCCAGCAGCCGTGAAAGGGGCACAGATACGCAGTATTTT. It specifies CASSRERGTDTQYF.

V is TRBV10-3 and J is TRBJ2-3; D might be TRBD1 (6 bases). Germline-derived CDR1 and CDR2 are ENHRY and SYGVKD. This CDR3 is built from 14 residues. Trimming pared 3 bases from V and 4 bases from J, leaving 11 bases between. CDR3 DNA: TGTGCCATCAGTGATAGGGACACCCCAGATACGCAGTATTTT. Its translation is CAISDRDTPDTQYF.

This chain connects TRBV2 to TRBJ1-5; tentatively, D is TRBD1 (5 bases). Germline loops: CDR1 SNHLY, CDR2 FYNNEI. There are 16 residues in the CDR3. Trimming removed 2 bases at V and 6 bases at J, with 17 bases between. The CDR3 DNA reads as TGTGCCAGCAGTGAAATGGGCGGCAGGGTCGGTCAGCCCCAGCATTTT. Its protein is CASSEMGGRVGQPQHF.

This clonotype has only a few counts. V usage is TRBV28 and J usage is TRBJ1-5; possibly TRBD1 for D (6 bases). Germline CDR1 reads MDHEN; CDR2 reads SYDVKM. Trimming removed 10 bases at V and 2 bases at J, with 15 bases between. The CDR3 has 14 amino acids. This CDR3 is CATEAGVGNQPQHF. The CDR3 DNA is TGTGCCACCGAGGCAGGGGTCGGCAATCAGCCCCAGCATTTT.

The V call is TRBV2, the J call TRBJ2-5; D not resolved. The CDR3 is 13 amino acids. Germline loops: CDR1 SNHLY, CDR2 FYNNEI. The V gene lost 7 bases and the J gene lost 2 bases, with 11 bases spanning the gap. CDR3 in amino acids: CASIFGDQETQYF. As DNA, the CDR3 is TGTGCCAGCATATTTGGTGATCAAGAGACCCAGTACTTC. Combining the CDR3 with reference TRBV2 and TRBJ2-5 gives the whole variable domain EPEVTQTPSHQVTQMGQEVILRCVPISNHLYFYWYRQILGQKVEFLVSFYNNEISEKSEIFDDQFSVERPDGSNFTLKIRSTKLEDSAMYFCASIFGDQETQYFGPGTRLLVL.

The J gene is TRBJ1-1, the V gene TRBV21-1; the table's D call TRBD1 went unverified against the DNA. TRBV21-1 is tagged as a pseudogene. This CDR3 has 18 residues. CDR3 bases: TGTGCCAGCAGCAAAGTTTTCCCGGGACAGGGTTCCTACACTGAAGCTTTCTTT. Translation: CASSKVFPGQGSYTEAFF.

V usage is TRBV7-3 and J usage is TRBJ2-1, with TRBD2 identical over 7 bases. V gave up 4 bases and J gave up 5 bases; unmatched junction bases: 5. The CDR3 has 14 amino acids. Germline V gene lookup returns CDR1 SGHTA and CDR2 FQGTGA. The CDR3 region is CASSWGGLNNEQFF. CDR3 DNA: TGTGCCAGCAGCTGGGGGGGTCTCAACAATGAGCAGTTCTTC.

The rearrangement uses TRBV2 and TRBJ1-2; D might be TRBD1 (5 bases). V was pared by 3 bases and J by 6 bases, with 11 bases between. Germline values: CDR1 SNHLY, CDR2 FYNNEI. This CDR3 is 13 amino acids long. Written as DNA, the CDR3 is TGTGCCAGCAGTGAGGGGGACCGACATGGCTACACCTTC. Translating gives CASSEGDRHGYTF.

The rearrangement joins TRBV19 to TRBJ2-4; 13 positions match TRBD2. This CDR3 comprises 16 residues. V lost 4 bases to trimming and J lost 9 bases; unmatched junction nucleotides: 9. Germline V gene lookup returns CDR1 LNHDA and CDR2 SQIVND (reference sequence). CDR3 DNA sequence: TGTGCCAGTAGTACCGGGACTAGCGGGACAGGGGGCATTCAGTACTTC. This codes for CASSTGTSGTGGIQYF.

The CDR3, as DNA: TGTGCCAGCAGTTTCCGGACCCGGGGTAGCGCCTACAATGAGCAGTTCTTC. It specifies CASSFRTRGSAYNEQFF. The chain employs TRBV6-2 or TRBV6-3 and TRBJ2-1; weak D call: TRBD2 (5 bases). The CDR3 consists of 17 residues. V lost 4 bases and J lost 2, with 18 bases in between. The germline V gene has CDR1 MNHEY and CDR2 SVGEGT.

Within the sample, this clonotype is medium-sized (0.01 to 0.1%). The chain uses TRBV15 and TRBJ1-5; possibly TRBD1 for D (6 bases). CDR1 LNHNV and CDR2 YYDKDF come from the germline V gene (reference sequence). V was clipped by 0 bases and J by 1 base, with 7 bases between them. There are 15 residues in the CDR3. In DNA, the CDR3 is TGTGCCACCAGCAGAGAGGGGGGCAGCAATCAGCCCCAGCATTTT. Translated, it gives CATSREGGSNQPQHF.

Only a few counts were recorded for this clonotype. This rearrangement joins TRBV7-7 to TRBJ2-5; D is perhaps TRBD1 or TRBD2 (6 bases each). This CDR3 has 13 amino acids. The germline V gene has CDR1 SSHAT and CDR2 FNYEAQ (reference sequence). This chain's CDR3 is CASGKQGQETQYF. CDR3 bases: TGTGCTAGCGGAAAACAGGGACAAGAGACCCAGTACTTC.

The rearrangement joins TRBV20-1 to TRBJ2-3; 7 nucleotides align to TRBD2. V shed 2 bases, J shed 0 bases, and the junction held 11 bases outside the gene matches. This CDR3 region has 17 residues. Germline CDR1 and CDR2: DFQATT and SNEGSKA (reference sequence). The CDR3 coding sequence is TGCAGTGCTAGACGGCCTAGCGGAGCCCCTAGCACAGATACGCAGTATTTT. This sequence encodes CSARRPSGAPSTDTQYF.

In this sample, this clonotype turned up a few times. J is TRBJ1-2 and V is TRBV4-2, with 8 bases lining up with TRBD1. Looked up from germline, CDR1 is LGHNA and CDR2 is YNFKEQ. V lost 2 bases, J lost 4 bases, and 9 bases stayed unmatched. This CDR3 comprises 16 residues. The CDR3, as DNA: TGTGCCAGCAGCCAAACTACTAACAGGGGGACCTATGGCTACACCTTC. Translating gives CASSQTTNRGTYGYTF.

The CDR3 DNA is TGTGCCAGCAGCGTAGTACTTGGGTCTCACAATGAGCAGTTCTTC. Translating it yields CASSVVLGSHNEQFF. The rearrangement joins TRBV9 to TRBJ2-1; no firm D call. This CDR3 has 15 residues. Germline V gives CDR1 SGDLS, CDR2 YYNGEE. The V end was cut by 0 bases, the J end by 5 bases, with 12 bases between.

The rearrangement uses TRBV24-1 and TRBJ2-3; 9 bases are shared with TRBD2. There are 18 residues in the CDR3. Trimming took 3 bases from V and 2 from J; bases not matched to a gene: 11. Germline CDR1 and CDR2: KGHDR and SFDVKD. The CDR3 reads CATSDPRLAGFSTDTQYF. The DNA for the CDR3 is TGTGCCACCAGTGATCCCCGGCTAGCGGGATTTTCCACAGATACGCAGTATTTT.